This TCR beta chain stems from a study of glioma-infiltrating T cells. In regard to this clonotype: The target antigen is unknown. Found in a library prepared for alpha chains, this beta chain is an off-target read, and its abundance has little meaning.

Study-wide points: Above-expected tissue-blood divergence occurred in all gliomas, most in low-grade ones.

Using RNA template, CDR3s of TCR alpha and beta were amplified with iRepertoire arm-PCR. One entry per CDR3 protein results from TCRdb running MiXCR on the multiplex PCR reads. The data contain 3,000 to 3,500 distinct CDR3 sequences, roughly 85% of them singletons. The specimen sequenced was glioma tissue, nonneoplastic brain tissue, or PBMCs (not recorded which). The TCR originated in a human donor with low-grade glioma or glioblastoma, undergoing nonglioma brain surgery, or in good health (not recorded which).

For the CDR3, the DNA is TGTGCCAGCAGTGTTCTAGCGGATTACAATGAGCAGTTCTTC. This sequence encodes CASSVLADYNEQFF. This chain connects TRBV2 to TRBJ2-1, with TRBD2 matching over 7 bases. With 4 bases clipped from V and 4 bases from J, the junction kept 4 bases outside the gene matches. In germline, CDR1 is SNHLY, CDR2 FYNNEI. This CDR3 region has 14 residues.